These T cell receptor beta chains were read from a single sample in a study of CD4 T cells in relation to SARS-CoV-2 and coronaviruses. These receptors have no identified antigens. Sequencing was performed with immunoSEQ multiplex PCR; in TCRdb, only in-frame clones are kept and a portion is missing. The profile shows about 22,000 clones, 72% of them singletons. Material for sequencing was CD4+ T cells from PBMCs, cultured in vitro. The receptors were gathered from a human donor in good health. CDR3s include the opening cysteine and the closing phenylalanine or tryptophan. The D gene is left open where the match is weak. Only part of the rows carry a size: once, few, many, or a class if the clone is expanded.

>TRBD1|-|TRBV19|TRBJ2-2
CASSTGGPGTGGTGELFF
TGTGCCAGTAGTACCGGGGGACCCGGGACAGGGGGAACCGGGGAGCTGTTTTTT
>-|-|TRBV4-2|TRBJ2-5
CASSGETQYF
TGTGCCAGCAGCGGAGAGACCCAGTACTTC
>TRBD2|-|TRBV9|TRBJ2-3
CASSVSPSSGSADTQYF
TGTGCCAGCAGCGTGTCCCCGTCTAGCGGGAGTGCAGATACGCAGTATTTT
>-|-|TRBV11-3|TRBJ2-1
CASSLDGGAGEQFF
TGTGCCAGCAGCTTAGACGGCGGGGCAGGTGAGCAGTTCTTC
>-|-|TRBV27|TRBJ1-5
CASSSGLGQPQHF
TGTGCCAGCAGTTCCGGGCTAGGGCAGCCCCAGCATTTT
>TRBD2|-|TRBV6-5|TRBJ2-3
CASQTSGGPDTQYF
TGTGCCAGTCAGACTAGCGGGGGGCCAGATACGCAGTATTTT
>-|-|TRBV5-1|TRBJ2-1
CASSLGQGSHNEQFF
TGCGCCAGCAGCTTGGGGCAGGGTAGCCACAATGAGCAGTTCTTC
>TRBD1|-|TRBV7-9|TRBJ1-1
CASSLGLGRGSPEAFF
TGTGCCAGCAGCTTAGGATTGGGCAGGGGGAGCCCTGAAGCTTTCTTT
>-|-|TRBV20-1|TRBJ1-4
CSGAEHEKLFF
TGCAGTGGGGCAGAGCATGAAAAACTGTTTTTT
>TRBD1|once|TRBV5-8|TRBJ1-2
CASSPWTGSYGYTF
TGTGCCAGCAGCCCTTGGACAGGGAGCTATGGCTACACCTTC